Below, 23 T cell receptor beta chains from the same sample are listed, as sequenced in a study of identical twins. Via MiXCR, TCRdb re-called the 5' RACE reads, giving one row per CDR3 protein. The repertoire has approximately 470,000 distinct CDR3 sequences, approximately 15% of them found once; the top ten carry roughly 0.56%. These same records also appear under a second study, on yellow fever vaccine responses in identical twins.

Sequencing was carried out using CD4+ T cells sorted from blood. Source of these receptors: a young woman in good health.

The rearrangement links TRBV29-1 to TRBJ1-1; D uncertain. The length of the CDR3 is 13 residues. V lost 4 bases and J lost 0, with 9 bases in between. Germline CDR1 is SQVTM and CDR2 is ANQGSEA. The CDR3 DNA is TGCAGCGTTGCCCAGTTCATGAACACTGAAGCTTTCTTT. Its protein is CSVAQFMNTEAFF.

J is TRBJ2-1 and V is TRBV5-1; 8 bases are a match to TRBD2. Germline V CDR1 and CDR2: SGHRS, YFSETQ. The CDR3 consists of 14 residues. The V gene end was trimmed by 2 bases and the J gene end by 5 bases; junction bases not matched to a gene: 3. The CDR3 reads CASSFGGGHNEQFF. The CDR3 region has the DNA TGCGCCAGCAGCTTCGGGGGGGGCCACAATGAGCAGTTCTTC.

There are many counts of this clonotype. The chain has TRBV20-1 and TRBJ1-6; D is possibly TRBD1 (5 bases). This CDR3 is 13 amino acids long. Trimming cost V 6 bases and J 7 bases, with 13 bases left between them. Germline V gives CDR1 DFQATT, CDR2 SNEGSKA (reference sequence). As DNA, the CDR3 is TGCAGTGCCCTGTCAGGGATGAATTCACCCCTCCACTTT. Encoded protein: CSALSGMNSPLHF.

The chain employs TRBV7-9 and TRBJ1-6; 7 bases are shared with TRBD1. With 6 bases clipped from V and 0 bases from J, the junction kept 5 bases outside the gene matches. Germline V CDR1 and CDR2: SEHNR, FQNEAQ (reference sequence). This CDR3 has 16 amino acids. The CDR3 spells CASSRDRSSYNSPLHF. CDR3 nucleotides: TGTGCCAGCAGTAGGGACAGAAGCTCCTATAATTCACCCCTCCACTTT.

V is TRBV18 and J is TRBJ2-3; D is uncertain. The CDR3 length is 12 residues. The germline gives CDR1 KGHSH, CDR2 LQKENI. V was pared by 3 bases and J by 4 bases, with 5 bases between. Here the CDR3 reads CASSPLADTQYF. CDR3 in DNA: TGTGCCAGCTCACCCCTCGCAGATACGCAGTATTTT.

The table lists this clonotype with many counts. The V call is TRBV3-1, the J call TRBJ2-3, with D perhaps TRBD1 or TRBD2 (6 bases each). The CDR3 has 14 residues. Trimming cost V 4 bases and J 6 bases, with 14 bases left between them. The germline V gene has CDR1 LGHDT and CDR2 YNNKEL (reference sequence). In DNA form, the CDR3 reads TGTGCCAGCAGCCTCGGGGGCTTGGAGGATACGCAGTATTTT. Protein sequence: CASSLGGLEDTQYF.

V is TRBV29-1 and J is TRBJ2-2; D might be TRBD1 or TRBD2, each matching 5 bases. Germline CDR1 is SQVTM and CDR2 is ANQGSEA. V was trimmed by 6 bases and J by 2 bases, leaving 16 bases between them. This CDR3 region has 15 residues. CDR3 sequence: CSVLPGPSNTGELFF. As DNA, the CDR3 is TGCAGCGTGCTCCCGGGACCGAGCAACACCGGGGAGCTGTTTTTT.

A few counts support this clonotype. The V and J genes are TRBV28 and TRBJ1-2, with a tentative D call TRBD1 (5 bases). Germline assignment: CDR1 MDHEN and CDR2 SYDVKM. The V end lost 10 bases, the J end lost 6 bases, and 21 bases lay between the germline ends. CDR3 length: 14 amino acids. The CDR3 DNA follows: TGTGCCAATTCCCCCGCCCGGGGCGAAGATGGCTACACCTTC. It codes for CANSPARGEDGYTF.

This clonotype was detected many times. This chain joins TRBV3-1 and TRBJ2-1, with D perhaps matching TRBD1 or TRBD2 (5 bases each). Germline V gene lookup returns CDR1 LGHDT and CDR2 YNNKEL (reference sequence). The V gene lost 1 base and the J gene lost 0 bases, with 7 bases spanning the gap. This CDR3 is built from 15 residues. The chain's CDR3 is CASSQGGSSYNEQFF. The CDR3 nucleotides read TGTGCCAGCAGCCAAGGGGGGAGCTCCTACAATGAGCAGTTCTTC.

V is TRBV7-2 and J is TRBJ2-5, with TRBD2 identical over 10 bases. Trimming cost V 4 bases and J 5 bases; bases outside gene matches: 10. CDR3 length: 16 residues. Germline V gene data show CDR1 as SGHTA and CDR2 as FQGNSA. DNA of the CDR3: TGTGCCAGCAGCTCCGGGGGTAGCGGGGGGCCGGAGACCCAGTACTTC. Protein product: CASSSGGSGGPETQYF. Together with reference TRBV7-2 and TRBJ2-5, the CDR3 gives the full variable domain: GAGVSQSPSNKVTEKGKDVELRCDPISGHTALYWYRQSLGQGLEFLIYFQGNSAPDKSGLPSDRFSAERTGGSVSTLTIQRTQQEDSAVYLCASSSGGSGGPETQYFGPGTRLLVL.

The genes are TRBV20-1 and TRBJ1-1, with unresolved D. This CDR3 comprises 14 residues. Germline CDR1 DFQATT, CDR2 SNEGSKA (reference sequence). The germline V and J ends were trimmed by 6 bases and 2 bases, with 16 bases remaining between them. CDR3 DNA: TGCAGTGCCGAGAACGTGGACTTTAACACTGAAGCTTTCTTT. As protein: CSAENVDFNTEAFF.

V usage is TRBV18 and J usage is TRBJ2-5; the D gene could be TRBD1 or TRBD2 (5 bases each). The CDR3 covers 15 residues. CDR1 is KGHSH and CDR2 is LQKENI in the germline V gene. Trimming shortened V by 6 bases and J by 4 bases, and 18 bases separated the two germline ends. The CDR3: CASSPTLGVGETQYF. The DNA of the CDR3 is TGTGCCAGCTCCCCGACGCTGGGGGTCGGAGAGACCCAGTACTTC.

The gene calls are TRBV12-3 or TRBV12-4 and TRBJ1-1; D unresolved. The CDR3 is 14 residues long. V gave up 4 bases and J gave up 5 bases, with 14 bases separating them. The CDR3 DNA is TGTGCCAGCAGTTGGGTGGTAGGGTCGACTGAAGCTTTCTTT. Translation: CASSWVVGSTEAFF.

This clonotype was picked up a small number of times. This chain links TRBV7-8 with TRBJ1-2; D not resolved. Germline V gives CDR1 SGHVS, CDR2 FQNEAQ. Trimming shortened V by 1 base and J by 8 bases, and 11 bases separated the two germline ends. This CDR3 spans 13 amino acids. The CDR3 is CASSLDPVAGYTF. Written as DNA, the CDR3 is TGTGCCAGCAGCTTAGATCCAGTAGCCGGCTACACCTTC. The whole variable domain, remainder taken from reference TRBV7-8 and TRBJ1-2, is GAGVSQSPRYKVAKRGQDVALRCDPISGHVSLFWYQQALGQGPEFLTYFQNEAQLDKSGLPSDRFFAERPEGSVSTLKIQRTQQEDSAVYLCASSLDPVAGYTFGSGTRLTVV.

This clonotype was counted between two and nine times. The V gene is TRBV7-9, the J gene TRBJ2-7; the D gene is possibly TRBD2 (5 bases). The germline V and J ends were trimmed by 5 bases and 0 bases, with 17 bases remaining between them. Germline V gene data show CDR1 as SEHNR and CDR2 as FQNEAQ (reference sequence). This CDR3 comprises 16 residues. CDR3 sequence (DNA): TGTGCCAGCAGCCCCCTGGGAAGCGGCAGCTCCTACGAGCAGTACTTC. Translation: CASSPLGSGSSYEQYF.

There are a few counts of this clonotype. V and J are TRBV12-3 or TRBV12-4 and TRBJ2-1; 12 nucleotides align to TRBD2. V shed 6 bases and J 3 bases; nucleotides not matched to a gene: 6. The CDR3 is 16 residues long. CDR3 sequence (DNA): TGTGCCAGCAGCCGGACTAGCGGGGTATTCTACAATGAGCAGTTCTTC. Translation: CASSRTSGVFYNEQFF.

Comment on this clonotype: At one end the junction does not follow the germline gene, possibly because of a read error. This sequence joins TRBV7-9 and TRBJ2-4; D possibly matches TRBD1 or TRBD2 (5 bases each). Germline CDR1 SEHNR, CDR2 FQNEAQ (reference sequence). This CDR3 comprises 13 residues. This chain's CDR3 is CASSLSGTVVGNF. The CDR3 DNA is TGTGCCAGCAGCTTGTCCGGGACCGTAGTTGGGAACTTC.

This clonotype has ten or more counts. V gene TRBV6-1 combines with J gene TRBJ1-1; 7 bases match TRBD1. From germline, CDR1 is MNHNS and CDR2 SASEGT. This CDR3 contains 14 residues. With V trimmed by 6 bases and J by 5 bases, 9 bases remained unmatched. The CDR3 spells CASRPRQGRTEAFF. CDR3 DNA: TGTGCCAGCAGGCCCAGACAGGGTCGGACTGAAGCTTTCTTT.

The chain uses TRBV25-1 and TRBJ2-3, with TRBD2 matching over 7 bases. The junction had 14 bases not matched to a gene; V was cut back by 8 bases and J by 6 bases. The CDR3 extends over 15 amino acids. CDR1 and CDR2 (germline): MGHDK, SYGVNS. CDR3: CASSRTSFSLDTQYF. CDR3 bases: TGTGCCAGCTCACGGACTAGTTTTAGCCTGGATACGCAGTATTTT. The whole variable domain, remainder taken from reference TRBV25-1 and TRBJ2-3, is EADIYQTPRYLVIGTGKKITLECSQTMGHDKMYWYQQDPGMELHLIHYSYGVNSTEKGDLSSESTVSRIRTEHFPLTLESARPSHTSQYLCASSRTSFSLDTQYFGPGTRLTVL.

CDR3 protein: CASSLGTGLAGGGYNEQFF. The CDR3 DNA reads TGCGCCAGCAGCTTGGGGACAGGACTAGCGGGGGGTGGCTACAATGAGCAGTTCTTC. This chain joins TRBV5-1 and TRBJ2-1, with 14 positions matching TRBD2. Germline loops: CDR1 SGHRS, CDR2 YFSETQ. The CDR3 length is 19 residues. Losses at the gene ends were 0 bases for V and 3 bases for J; bases not matched to a gene: 8.

The chain combines TRBV5-1 with TRBJ1-1; D is uncertain. From germline, CDR1 is SGHRS and CDR2 YFSETQ. V lost 4 bases and J lost 0, with 10 bases in between. CDR3 size: 14 residues. The CDR3 sequence is CASSADGMNTEAFF. The DNA for the CDR3 is TGCGCCAGCAGCGCGGACGGGATGAACACTGAAGCTTTCTTT.

This chain joins TRBV3-1 and TRBJ2-1; D is tentatively TRBD1 or TRBD2 (5 bases each). Trimming cost V 0 bases and J 0 bases, with 15 bases left between them. The CDR3 is 18 residues long. The germline V gene encodes CDR1 LGHDT and CDR2 YNNKEL (reference sequence). The CDR3 sequence: CASSQDLVGVSSYNEQFF. The CDR3 region has the DNA TGTGCCAGCAGCCAAGATCTGGTGGGGGTCAGCTCCTACAATGAGCAGTTCTTC.

This clonotype has more than one count but fewer than ten. The V call is TRBV25-1, the J call TRBJ1-6, with D hard to call. V gave up 4 bases and J gave up 7 bases, with 11 bases separating them. In germline, CDR1 is MGHDK, CDR2 SYGVNS. The CDR3 sequence is 14 residues long. CDR3 loop: CASSGTGGNSPLHF. CDR3 DNA: TGTGCCAGCAGTGGGACGGGAGGGAATTCACCCCTCCACTTT. Full variable domain (rest looked up from reference TRBV25-1 and TRBJ1-6): EADIYQTPRYLVIGTGKKITLECSQTMGHDKMYWYQQDPGMELHLIHYSYGVNSTEKGDLSSESTVSRIRTEHFPLTLESARPSHTSQYLCASSGTGGNSPLHFGNGTRLTVT.